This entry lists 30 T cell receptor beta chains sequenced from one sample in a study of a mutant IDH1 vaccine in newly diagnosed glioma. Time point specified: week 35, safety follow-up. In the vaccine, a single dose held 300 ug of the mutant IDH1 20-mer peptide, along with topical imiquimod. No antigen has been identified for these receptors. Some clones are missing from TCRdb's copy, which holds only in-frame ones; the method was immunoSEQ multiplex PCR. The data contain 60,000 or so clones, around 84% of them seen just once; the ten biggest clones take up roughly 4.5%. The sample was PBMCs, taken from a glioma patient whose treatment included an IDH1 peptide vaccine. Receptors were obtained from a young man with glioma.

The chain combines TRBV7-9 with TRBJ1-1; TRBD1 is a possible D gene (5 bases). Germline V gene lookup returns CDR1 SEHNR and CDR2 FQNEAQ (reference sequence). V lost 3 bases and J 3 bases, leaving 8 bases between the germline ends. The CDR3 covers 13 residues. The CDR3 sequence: CASSFGTYTEAFF. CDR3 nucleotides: TGTGCCAGCAGCTTTGGGACCTACACTGAAGCTTTCTTT.

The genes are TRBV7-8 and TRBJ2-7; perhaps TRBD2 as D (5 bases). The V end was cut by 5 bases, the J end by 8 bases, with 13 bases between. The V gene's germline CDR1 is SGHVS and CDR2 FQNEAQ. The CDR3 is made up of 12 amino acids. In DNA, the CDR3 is TGTGCCAGCAGCCAGCGGAAGGGTAAGCAGTACTTC. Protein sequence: CASSQRKGKQYF.

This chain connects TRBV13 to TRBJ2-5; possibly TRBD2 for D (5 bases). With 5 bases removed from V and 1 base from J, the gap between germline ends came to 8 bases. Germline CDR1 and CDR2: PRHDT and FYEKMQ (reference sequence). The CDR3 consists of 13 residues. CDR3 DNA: TGTGCCAGCAGCGTGGGAGTCCAAGAGACCCAGTACTTC. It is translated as CASSVGVQETQYF.

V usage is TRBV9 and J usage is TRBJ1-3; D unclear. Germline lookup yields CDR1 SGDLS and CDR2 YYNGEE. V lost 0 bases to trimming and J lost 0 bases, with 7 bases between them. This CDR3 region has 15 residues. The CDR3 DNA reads TGTGCCAGCAGCGTAGAGGGAAACTCTGGAAACACCATATATTTT. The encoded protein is CASSVEGNSGNTIYF. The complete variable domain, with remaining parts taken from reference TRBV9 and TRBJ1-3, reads DSGVTQTPKHLITATGQRVTLRCSPRSGDLSVYWYQQSLDQGLQFLIQYYNGEERAKGNILERFSAQQFPDLHSELNLSSLELGDSALYFCASSVEGNSGNTIYFGEGSWLTVV.

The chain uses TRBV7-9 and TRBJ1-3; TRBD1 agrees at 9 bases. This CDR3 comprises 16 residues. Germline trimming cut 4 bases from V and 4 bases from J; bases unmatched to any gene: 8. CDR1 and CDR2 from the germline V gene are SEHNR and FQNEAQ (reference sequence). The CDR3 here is CASSSKGTGRGNTIYF. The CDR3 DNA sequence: TGTGCCAGCAGCTCAAAGGGGACAGGGCGAGGAAACACCATATATTTT.

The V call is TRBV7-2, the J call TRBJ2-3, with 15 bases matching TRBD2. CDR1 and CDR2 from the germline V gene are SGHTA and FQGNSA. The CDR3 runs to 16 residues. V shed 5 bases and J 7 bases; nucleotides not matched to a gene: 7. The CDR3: CASSLGLAGGPYTQYF. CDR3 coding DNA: TGTGCCAGCAGCCTAGGACTAGCGGGGGGGCCTTATACGCAGTATTTT.

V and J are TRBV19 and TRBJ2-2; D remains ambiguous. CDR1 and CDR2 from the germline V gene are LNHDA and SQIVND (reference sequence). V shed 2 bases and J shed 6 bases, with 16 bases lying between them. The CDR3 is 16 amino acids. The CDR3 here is CASSIYGALGSGELFF. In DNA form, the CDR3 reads TGTGCCAGTAGTATATATGGAGCCCTAGGCTCCGGGGAGCTGTTTTTT. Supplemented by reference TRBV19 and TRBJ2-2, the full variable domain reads DGGITQSPKYLFRKEGQNVTLSCEQNLNHDAMYWYRQDPGQGLRLIYYSQIVNDFQKGDIAEGYSVSREKKESFPLTVTSAQKNPTAFYLCASSIYGALGSGELFFGEGSRLTVL.

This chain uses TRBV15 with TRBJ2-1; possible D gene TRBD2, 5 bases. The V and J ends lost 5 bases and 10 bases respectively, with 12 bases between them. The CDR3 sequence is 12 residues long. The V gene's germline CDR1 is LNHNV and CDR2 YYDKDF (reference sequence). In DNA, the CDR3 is TGTGCCACCAGCCAACGGGGTTACGAGCAGTTCTTC. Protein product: CATSQRGYEQFF.

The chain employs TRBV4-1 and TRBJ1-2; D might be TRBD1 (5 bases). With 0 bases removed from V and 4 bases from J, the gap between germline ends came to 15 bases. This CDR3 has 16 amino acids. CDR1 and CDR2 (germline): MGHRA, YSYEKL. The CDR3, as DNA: TGCGCCAGCAGCCAAGATCGGGGCCGGATACCCTATGGCTACACCTTC. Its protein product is CASSQDRGRIPYGYTF.

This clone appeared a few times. The CDR3 spells CASSDSGSSTDTQYF. In nucleotides, the CDR3 is TGTGCCAGCAGTGACTCCGGGTCTAGCACAGATACGCAGTATTTT. The chain combines TRBV6-4 with TRBJ2-3, with D unresolved. This CDR3 is 15 amino acids long. Germline CDR1 and CDR2: MRHNA and SNTAGT. V was pared by 0 bases and J by 0 bases, with 7 bases between.

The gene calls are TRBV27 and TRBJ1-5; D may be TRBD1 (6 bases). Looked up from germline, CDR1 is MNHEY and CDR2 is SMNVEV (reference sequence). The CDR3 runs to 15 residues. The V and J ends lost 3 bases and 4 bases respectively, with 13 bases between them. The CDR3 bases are TGTGCCAGCAGTTTTTATGGACAGAGAAATCAGCCCCAGCATTTT. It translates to CASSFYGQRNQPQHF.

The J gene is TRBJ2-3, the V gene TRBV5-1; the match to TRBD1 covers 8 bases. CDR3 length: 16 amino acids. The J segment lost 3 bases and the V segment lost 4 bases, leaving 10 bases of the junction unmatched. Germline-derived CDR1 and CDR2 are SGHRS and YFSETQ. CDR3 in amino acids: CASSPQGAGVTDTQYF. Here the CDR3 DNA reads TGCGCCAGCAGCCCTCAGGGGGCCGGGGTGACAGATACGCAGTATTTT.

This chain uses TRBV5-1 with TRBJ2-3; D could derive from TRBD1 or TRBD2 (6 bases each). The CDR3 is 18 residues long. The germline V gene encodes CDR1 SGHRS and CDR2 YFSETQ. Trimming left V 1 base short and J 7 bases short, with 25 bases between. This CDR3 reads CASSLSGSGATPEHTQYF. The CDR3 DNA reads TGCGCCAGCAGCTTGTCTGGGTCGGGGGCTACCCCTGAGCATACGCAGTATTTT.

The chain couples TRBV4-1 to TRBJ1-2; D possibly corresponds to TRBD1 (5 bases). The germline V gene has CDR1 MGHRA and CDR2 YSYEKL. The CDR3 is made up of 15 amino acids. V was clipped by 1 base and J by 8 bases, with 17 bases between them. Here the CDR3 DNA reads TGCGCCAGCAGCCAAGTTATTTTAGGGGTTGGCGGCTACACCTTC. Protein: CASSQVILGVGGYTF.

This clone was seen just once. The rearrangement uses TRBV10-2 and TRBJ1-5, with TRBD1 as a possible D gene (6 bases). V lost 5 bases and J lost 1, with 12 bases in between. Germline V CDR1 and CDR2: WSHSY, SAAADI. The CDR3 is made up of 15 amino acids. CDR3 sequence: CASSLTGASNQPQHF. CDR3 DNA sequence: TGCGCCAGCAGTTTGACAGGCGCGAGCAATCAGCCCCAGCATTTT.

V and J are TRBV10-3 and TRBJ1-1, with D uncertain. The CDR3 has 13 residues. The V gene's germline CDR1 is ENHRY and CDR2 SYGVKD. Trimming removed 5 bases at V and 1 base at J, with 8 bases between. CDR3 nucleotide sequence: TGTGCCATCAGTTACTCTGAGAACACTGAAGCTTTCTTT. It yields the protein CAISYSENTEAFF.

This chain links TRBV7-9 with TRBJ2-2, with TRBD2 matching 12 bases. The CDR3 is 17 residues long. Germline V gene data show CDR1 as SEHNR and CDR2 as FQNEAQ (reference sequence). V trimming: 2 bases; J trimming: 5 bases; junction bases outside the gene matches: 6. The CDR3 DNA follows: TGTGCCAGCAGCTTACCGAGACTAGCGGGGGCGACCGGGGAGCTGTTTTTT. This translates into CASSLPRLAGATGELFF.

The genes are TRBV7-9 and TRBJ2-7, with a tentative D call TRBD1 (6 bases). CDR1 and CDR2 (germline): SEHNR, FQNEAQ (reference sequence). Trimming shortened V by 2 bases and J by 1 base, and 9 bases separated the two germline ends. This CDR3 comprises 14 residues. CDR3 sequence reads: CASSLSTGSYEQYF. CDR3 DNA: TGTGCCAGCAGCTTAAGTACAGGGTCCTACGAGCAGTACTTC.

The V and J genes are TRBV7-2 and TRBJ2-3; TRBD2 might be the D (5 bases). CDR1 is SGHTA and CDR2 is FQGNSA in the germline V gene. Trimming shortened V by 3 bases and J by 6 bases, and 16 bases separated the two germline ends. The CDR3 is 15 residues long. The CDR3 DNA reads TGTGCCAGCAGCTTTCAAGCGGCAACACGGGATACGCAGTATTTT. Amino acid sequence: CASSFQAATRDTQYF.

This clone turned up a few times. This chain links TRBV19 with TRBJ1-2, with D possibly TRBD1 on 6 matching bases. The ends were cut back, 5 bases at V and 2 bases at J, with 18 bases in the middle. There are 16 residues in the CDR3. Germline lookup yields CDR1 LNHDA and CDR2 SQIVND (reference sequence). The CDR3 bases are TGTGCCAGTAGTCCGGGAGGCGCCGGGACAAACTATGGCTACACCTTC. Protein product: CASSPGGAGTNYGYTF.

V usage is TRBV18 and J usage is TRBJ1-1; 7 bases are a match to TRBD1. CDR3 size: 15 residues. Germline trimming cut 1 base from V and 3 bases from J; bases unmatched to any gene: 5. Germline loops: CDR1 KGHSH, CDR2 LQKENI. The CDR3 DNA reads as TGTGCCAGCTCACCACGAACAGGGGTTTACACTGAAGCTTTCTTT. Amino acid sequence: CASSPRTGVYTEAFF. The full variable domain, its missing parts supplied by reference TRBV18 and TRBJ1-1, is NAGVMQNPRHLVRRRGQEARLRCSPMKGHSHVYWYRQLPEEGLKFMVYLQKENIIDESGMPKERFSAEFPKEGPSILRIQQVVRGDSAAYFCASSPRTGVYTEAFFGQGTRLTVV.

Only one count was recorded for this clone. This chain's CDR3 is CATMALAGATSPDTQYF. Here the CDR3 DNA reads TGTGCCACCATGGCGCTAGCGGGGGCTACTAGCCCAGATACGCAGTATTTT. The V call is TRBV19, the J call TRBJ2-3; 10 positions agree with TRBD2. V lost 10 bases to trimming and J lost 4 bases; unmatched junction nucleotides: 17. This CDR3 region has 17 residues. In germline, CDR1 is LNHDA, CDR2 SQIVND (reference sequence).

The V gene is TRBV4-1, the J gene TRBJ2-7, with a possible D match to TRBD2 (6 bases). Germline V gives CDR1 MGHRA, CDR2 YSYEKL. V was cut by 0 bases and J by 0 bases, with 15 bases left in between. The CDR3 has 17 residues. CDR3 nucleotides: TGCGCCAGCAGCCAAGATCATGGCGGGGTCCTCTCCTACGAGCAGTACTTC. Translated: CASSQDHGGVLSYEQYF.

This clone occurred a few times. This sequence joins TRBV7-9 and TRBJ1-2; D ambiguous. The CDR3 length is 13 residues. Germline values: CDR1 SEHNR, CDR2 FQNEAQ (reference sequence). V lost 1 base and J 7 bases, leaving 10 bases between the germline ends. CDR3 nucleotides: TGTGCCAGCAGCTTAGTAGAGGCGGGTGGCTACACCTTC. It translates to CASSLVEAGGYTF.

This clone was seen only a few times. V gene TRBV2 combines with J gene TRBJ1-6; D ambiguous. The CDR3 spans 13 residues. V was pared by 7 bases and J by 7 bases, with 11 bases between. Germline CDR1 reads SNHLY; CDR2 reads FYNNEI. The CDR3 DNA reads TGTGCCAGCATTCCCTACCAAAATTCACCCCTCCACTTT. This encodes CASIPYQNSPLHF.

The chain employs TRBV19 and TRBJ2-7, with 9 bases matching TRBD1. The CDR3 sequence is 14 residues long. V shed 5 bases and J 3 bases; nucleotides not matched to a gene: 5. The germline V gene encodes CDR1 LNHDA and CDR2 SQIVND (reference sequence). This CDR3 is CASSPGQGGYEQYF. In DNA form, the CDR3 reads TGTGCCAGTAGTCCGGGACAGGGAGGCTACGAGCAGTACTTC. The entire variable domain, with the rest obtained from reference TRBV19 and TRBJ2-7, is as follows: DGGITQSPKYLFRKEGQNVTLSCEQNLNHDAMYWYRQDPGQGLRLIYYSQIVNDFQKGDIAEGYSVSREKKESFPLTVTSAQKNPTAFYLCASSPGQGGYEQYFGPGTRLTVT.

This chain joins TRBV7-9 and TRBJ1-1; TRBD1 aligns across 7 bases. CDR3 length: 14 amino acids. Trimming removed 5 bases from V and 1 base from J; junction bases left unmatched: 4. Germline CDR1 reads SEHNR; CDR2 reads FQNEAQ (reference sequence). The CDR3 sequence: CASSPGQANTEAFF. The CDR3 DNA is TGTGCCAGCAGCCCTGGACAGGCGAACACTGAAGCTTTCTTT.

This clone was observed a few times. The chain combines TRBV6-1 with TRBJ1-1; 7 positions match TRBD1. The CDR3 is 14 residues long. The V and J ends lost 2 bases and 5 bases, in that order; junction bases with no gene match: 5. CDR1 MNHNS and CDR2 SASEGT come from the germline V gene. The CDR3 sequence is CASSEQGGRTEAFF. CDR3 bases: TGTGCCAGCAGTGAACAGGGGGGAAGGACTGAAGCTTTCTTT.

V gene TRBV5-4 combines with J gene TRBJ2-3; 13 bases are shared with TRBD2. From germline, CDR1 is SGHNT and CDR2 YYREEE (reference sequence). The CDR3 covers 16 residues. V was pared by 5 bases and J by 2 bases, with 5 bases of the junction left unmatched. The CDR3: CASSPGLAGDTDTQYF. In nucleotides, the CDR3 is TGTGCCAGCAGTCCCGGACTAGCGGGGGACACAGATACGCAGTATTTT.

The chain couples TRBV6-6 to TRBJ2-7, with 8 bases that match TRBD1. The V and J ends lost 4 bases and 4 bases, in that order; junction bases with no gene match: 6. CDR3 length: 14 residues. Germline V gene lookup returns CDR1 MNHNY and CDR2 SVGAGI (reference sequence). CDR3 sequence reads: CASSLRDRMYEQYF. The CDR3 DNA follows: TGTGCCAGCAGTTTAAGGGACAGGATGTACGAGCAGTACTTC.